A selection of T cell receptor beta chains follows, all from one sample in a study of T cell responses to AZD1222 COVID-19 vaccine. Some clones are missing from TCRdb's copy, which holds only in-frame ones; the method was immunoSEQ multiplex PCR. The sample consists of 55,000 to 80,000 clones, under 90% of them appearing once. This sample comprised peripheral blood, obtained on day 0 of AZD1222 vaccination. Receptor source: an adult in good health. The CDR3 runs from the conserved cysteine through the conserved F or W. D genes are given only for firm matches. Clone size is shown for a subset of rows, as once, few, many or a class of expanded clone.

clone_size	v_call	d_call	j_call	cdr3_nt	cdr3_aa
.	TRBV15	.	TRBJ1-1	TGTGCCACCAGCAGCCGGGTACAGGGTGAAGCTTTCTTT	CATSSRVQGEAFF
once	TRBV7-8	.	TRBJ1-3	TGTGCCAGCAGCTTACGAGTTTCCTCTGGAAACACCATATATTTT	CASSLRVSSGNTIYF
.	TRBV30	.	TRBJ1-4	TGTGCCTGGAGCGCCTCCGGGGGAGGGGGTGAAAAACTGTTTTTT	CAWSASGGGGEKLFF
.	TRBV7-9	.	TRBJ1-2	TGTGCCAGCAGTGACGTTCACTATGGCTACACCTTC	CASSDVHYGYTF
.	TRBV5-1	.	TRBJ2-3	TGCGCCAGCAGCTTCGATCCAGCTGGGAGCACAGATACGCAGTATTTT	CASSFDPAGSTDTQYF
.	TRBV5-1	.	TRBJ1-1	TGCGCCAGTAGCTTGAACACTGAAGCTTTCTTT	CASSLNTEAFF
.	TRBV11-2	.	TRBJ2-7	TGTGCCAGCAGCTACGTAGGGGGATACGAGCAGTACTTC	CASSYVGGYEQYF
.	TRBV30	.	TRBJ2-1	TGTGCCTGGAGTTCGGGTGGTTCCTACAATGAGCAGTTCTTC	CAWSSGGSYNEQFF
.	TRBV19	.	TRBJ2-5	TGTGCCAGTACGGCGCAGGGGAGGGAGACCCAGTACTTC	CASTAQGRETQYF
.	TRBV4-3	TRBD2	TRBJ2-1	TGCGCCAGCAGCCAAGATCGCCCCCTACTAGCGGGGTGGAATGAGCAGTTCTTC	CASSQDRPLLAGWNEQFF
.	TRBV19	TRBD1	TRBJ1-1	TGTGCCAGTAGTCTATGGGACAGGGGGAACACTGAAGCTTTCTTT	CASSLWDRGNTEAFF
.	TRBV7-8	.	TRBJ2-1	TGTGCCAGCAGCTCCGGGGGACCCTTGAGTGAGCAGTTCTTC	CASSSGGPLSEQFF
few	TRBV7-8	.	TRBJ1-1	TGTGCCAGCAGCTTTATAGGGGGTCTTTCGAACACTGAAGCTTTCTTT	CASSFIGGLSNTEAFF
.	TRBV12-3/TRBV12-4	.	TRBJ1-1	TGTGCCAGCAAAACAGATGTGACCACTGAAGCTTTCTTT	CASKTDVTTEAFF
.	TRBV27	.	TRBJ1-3	TGTGCCAGCAGTTTTGGAGGGACTGGAAACACCATATATTTT	CASSFGGTGNTIYF
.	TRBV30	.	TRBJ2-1	TGTGCCTGGAGTGTGACTGACTTTAAGCAGTTCTTC	CAWSVTDFKQFF
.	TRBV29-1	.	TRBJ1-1	TGCAGCGTTAAGGGGTTCGTCACTGAAGCTTTCTTT	CSVKGFVTEAFF
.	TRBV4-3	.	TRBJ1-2	TGCGCCAGCAGCCGTCGGGAACAGGGCTCTGGCTACACCTTC	CASSRREQGSGYTF
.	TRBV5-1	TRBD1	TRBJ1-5	TGCGCCAGCAGCTTGGCGACAGGGGGCGGTCAGCCCCAGCATTTT	CASSLATGGGQPQHF
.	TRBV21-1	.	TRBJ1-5	TGTGCCAGCAGCAAATCTGGGGGTGGGGTCGGAAGCAATCAGCCCCAGCATTTT	CASSKSGGGVGSNQPQHF
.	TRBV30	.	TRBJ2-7	TGTGCCTGGGCGAAGGTCGCAGGGGCCCTTGGAGTGCAGTACTTC	CAWAKVAGALGVQYF
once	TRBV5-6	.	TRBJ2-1	TGTGCCAGCAGCTTGGTGGAACTTCAGGGGCTGCGTTACAATGAGCAGTTCTTC	CASSLVELQGLRYNEQFF
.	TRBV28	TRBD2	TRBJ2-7	TGTGCCACCTTAGCGGGAGTTGTCTACGAGCAGTACTTC	CATLAGVVYEQYF
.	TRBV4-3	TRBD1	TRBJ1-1	TGCGCCAGCAGCCAACCAGGACAGGGCATTACTGAAGCTTTCTTT	CASSQPGQGITEAFF
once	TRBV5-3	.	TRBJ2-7	TGTGCTCCAAACTGGGCAGCCGGTACCTACGAGCAGTACTTC	CAPNWAAGTYEQYF
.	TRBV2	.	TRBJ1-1	TGTGCCAGCAGTGGGGGGAGTACTGAAGCTTTCTTT	CASSGGSTEAFF
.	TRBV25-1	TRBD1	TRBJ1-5	TGTGCCAGCAGTGATCGGACAGGGGGCTTTTTTCAGCCCCAGCATTTT	CASSDRTGGFFQPQHF